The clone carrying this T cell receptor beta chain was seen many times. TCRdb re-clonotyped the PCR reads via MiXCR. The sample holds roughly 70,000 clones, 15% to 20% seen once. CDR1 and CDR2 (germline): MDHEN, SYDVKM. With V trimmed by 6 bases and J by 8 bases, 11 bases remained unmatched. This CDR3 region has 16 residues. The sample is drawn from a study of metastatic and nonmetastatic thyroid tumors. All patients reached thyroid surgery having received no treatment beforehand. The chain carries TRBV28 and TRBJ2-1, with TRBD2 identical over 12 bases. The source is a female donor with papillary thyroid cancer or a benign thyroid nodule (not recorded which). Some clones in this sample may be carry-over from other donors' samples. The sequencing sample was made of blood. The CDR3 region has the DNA TGTGCCAGCAGATCCCCTAGCGGGAGGGCCTTAGATGAGCAGTTCTTC. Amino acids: CASRSPSGRALDEQFF.